This TCR beta chain is from a study of identical twins. Template switching created a universal primer site, and the cDNA included unique molecular identifiers. TCRdb reanalysed the 5' RACE reads using MiXCR and keeps one entry per CDR3 protein. The sample comprises about 660,000 distinct CDR3 sequences, 8.6% of which are singletons, and around 0.98% rests with the top ten. Germline V gene lookup returns CDR1 MNHEY and CDR2 SVGAGI. Trimming left V 2 bases short and J 4 bases short, with 5 bases between. This CDR3 is built from 12 residues. In its sample, this clonotype was seen many times. As yet, its antigen is unknown. Whole-study results and caveats: Excess sharing by twins proved weaker in beta out-of-frame sequences. Low generation-probability sequences were in excess among twin-shared out-of-frame alpha sequences.

These data were also reused for a study on yellow fever vaccine responses in identical twins.

Sequenced: PBMCs. This sequence was found in a woman between 18 and 29 years old in good health. This chain joins TRBV6-5 and TRBJ2-5; the D gene is possibly TRBD1 (5 bases). The DNA for the CDR3 is TGTGCCAGCAGTTACCAGGGAGAGACCCAGTACTTC. Amino acids: CASSYQGETQYF.